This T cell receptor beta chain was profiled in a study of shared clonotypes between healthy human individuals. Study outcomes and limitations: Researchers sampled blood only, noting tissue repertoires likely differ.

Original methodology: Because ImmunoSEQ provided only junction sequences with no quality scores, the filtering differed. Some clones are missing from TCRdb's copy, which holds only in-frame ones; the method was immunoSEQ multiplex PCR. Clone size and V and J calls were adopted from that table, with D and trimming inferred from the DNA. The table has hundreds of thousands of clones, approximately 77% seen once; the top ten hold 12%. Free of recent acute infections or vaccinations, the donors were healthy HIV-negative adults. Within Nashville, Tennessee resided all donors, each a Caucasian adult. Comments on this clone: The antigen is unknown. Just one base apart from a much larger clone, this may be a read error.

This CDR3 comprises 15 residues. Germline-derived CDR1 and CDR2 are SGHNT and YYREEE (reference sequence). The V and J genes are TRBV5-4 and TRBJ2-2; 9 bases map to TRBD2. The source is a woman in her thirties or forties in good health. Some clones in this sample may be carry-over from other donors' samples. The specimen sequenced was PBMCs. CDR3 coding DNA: TGTGCCAGCAGCTTGGCTAGCGGGAACACCGGGGGGCTGTTTTTT. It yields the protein CASSLASGNTGGLFF.